Below are 2 T cell receptor beta chains sequenced from a single sample in a study of human T cells and chemical hapten exposure. TCRdb analysed the RACE reads with MiXCR anew, one entry per CDR3 protein. The repertoire holds more than 85,000 distinct CDR3 sequences, 34% seen once, with more than 2.5% in the top ten. Time point indicated: patch test 3, about 24 weeks after DPC sensitization. Indicated treatment: therapeutic diphenylcyclopropenone sensitization with weekly scalp DPC. The sample here was whole blood, taken in connection with sensitization to the hapten diphenylcyclopropenone (DPC). The receptors come from a man between 40 and 49 years old with alopecia areata. Some clones in this sample may be carry-over from other donors' samples.

This clonotype showed up just a few times. This rearrangement joins TRBV20-1 to TRBJ2-7; a weak D match, TRBD1 (6 bases). V was trimmed by 3 bases and J by 0 bases, leaving 12 bases between them. This CDR3 spans 14 amino acids. Germline V gene lookup returns CDR1 DFQATT and CDR2 SNEGSKA (reference sequence). CDR3: CSASGGRGSYEQYF. For the CDR3, the DNA is TGCAGTGCTAGTGGTGGCAGGGGCTCCTACGAGCAGTACTTC.

The chain has TRBV5-1 and TRBJ2-4; no clear D gene. Per germline, CDR1 SGHRS and CDR2 YFSETQ. The CDR3 consists of 13 residues. V gave up 0 bases and J gave up 6 bases, with 7 bases separating them. The CDR3 bases are TGCGCCAGCAGCTTGGAACAGAGAAACATTCAGTACTTC. It is translated as CASSLEQRNIQYF.